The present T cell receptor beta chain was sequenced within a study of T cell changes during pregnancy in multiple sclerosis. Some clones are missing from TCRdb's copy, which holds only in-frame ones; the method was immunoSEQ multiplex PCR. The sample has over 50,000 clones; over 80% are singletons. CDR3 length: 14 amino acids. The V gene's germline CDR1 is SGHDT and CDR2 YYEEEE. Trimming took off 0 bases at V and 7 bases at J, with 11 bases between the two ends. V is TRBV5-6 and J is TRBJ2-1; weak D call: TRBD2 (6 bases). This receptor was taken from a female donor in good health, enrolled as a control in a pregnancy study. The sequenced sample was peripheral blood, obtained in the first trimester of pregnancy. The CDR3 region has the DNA TGTGCCAGCAGCTTGGTAGGGACTGGAAATGAGCAGTTCTTC. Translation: CASSLVGTGNEQFF.